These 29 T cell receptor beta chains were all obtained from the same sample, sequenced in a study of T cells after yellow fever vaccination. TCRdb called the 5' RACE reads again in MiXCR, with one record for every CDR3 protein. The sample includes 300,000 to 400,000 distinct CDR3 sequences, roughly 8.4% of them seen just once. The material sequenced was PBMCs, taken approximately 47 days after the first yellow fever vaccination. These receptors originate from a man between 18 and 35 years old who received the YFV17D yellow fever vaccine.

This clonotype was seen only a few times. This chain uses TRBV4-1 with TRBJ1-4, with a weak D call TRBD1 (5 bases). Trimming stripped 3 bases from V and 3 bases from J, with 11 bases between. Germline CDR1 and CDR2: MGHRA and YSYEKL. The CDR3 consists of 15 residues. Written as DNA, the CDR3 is TGCGCCAGCAGCCATACCGGGACCCCTAATGAAAAACTGTTTTTT. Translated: CASSHTGTPNEKLFF.

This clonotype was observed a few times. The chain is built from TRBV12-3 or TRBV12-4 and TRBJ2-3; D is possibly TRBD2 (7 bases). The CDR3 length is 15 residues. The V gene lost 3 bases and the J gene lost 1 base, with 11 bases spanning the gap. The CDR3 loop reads CASSFWEGGTDTQYF. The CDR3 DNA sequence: TGTGCCAGCAGTTTCTGGGAGGGGGGCACAGATACGCAGTATTTT.

The CDR3 spells CASSSREGKTEAFF. The CDR3 DNA is TGTGCCAGCAGTTCCCGCGAGGGGAAGACTGAAGCTTTCTTT. The J gene is TRBJ1-1, the V gene TRBV3-1; D is perhaps TRBD1 (5 bases). Trimming left V 6 bases short and J 5 bases short, with 16 bases between. Germline CDR1 and CDR2: LGHDT and YNNKEL (reference sequence). The CDR3 loop spans 14 amino acids.

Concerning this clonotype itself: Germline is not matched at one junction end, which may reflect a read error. The CDR3 sequence is CASSLVVGSRNDQFF. For the CDR3, the DNA is TGCGCCAGCAGCTTGGTGGTAGGGTCGCGGAATGACCAGTTCTTC. The chain has TRBV5-1 and TRBJ2-1, with unresolved D. The germline CDR1 and CDR2 sequences are SGHRS and YFSETQ. The length of the CDR3 is 15 residues.

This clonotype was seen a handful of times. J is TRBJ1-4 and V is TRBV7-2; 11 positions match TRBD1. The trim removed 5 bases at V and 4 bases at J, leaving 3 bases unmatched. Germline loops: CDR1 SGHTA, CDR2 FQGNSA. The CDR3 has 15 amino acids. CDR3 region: CASSRGTGGNEKLFF. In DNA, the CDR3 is TGTGCCAGCAGCCGAGGGACAGGGGGTAATGAAAAACTGTTTTTT.

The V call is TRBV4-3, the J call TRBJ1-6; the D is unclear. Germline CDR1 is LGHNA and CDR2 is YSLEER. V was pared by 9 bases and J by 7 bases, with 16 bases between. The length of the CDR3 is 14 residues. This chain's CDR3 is CASPPPYRNSPLHF. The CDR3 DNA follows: TGCGCCAGTCCCCCTCCGTATCGGAATTCACCCCTCCACTTT.

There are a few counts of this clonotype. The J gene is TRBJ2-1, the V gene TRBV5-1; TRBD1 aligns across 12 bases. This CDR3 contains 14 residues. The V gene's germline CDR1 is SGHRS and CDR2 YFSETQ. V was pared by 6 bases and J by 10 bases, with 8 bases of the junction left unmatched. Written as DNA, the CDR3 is TGCGCCAGCACCCCCGGGACAGGGGGCGAGGAGCAGTTCTTC. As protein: CASTPGTGGEEQFF.

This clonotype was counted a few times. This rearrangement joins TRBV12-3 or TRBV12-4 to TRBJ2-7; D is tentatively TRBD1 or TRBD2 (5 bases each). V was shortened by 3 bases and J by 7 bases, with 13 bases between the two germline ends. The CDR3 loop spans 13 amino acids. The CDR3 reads CASSFKGTGEQYV. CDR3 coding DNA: TGTGCCAGCAGTTTTAAGGGGACGGGGGAGCAGTACGTC.

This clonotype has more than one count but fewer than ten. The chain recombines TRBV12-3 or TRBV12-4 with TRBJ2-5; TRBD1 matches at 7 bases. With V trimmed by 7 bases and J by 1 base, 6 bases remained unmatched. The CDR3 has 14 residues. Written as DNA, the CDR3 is TGTGCCAGCAACCTACAGGGGACCCAAGAGACCCAGTACTTC. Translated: CASNLQGTQETQYF.

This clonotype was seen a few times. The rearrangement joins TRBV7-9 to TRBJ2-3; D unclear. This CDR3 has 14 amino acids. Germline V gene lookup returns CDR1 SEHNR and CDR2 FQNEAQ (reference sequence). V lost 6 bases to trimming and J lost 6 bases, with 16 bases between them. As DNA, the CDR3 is TGTGCCAGCAGTAAGGGATGGGGTCCGGATACGCAGTATTTT. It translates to CASSKGWGPDTQYF.

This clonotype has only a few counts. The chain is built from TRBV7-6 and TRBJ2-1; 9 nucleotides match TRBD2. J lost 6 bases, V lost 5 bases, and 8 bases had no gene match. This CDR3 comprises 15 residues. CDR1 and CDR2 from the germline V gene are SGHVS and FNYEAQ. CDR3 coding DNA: TGTGCCAGCAGCCTAGGACTAGCGCCCGCCAATGAGCAGTTCTTC. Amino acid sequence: CASSLGLAPANEQFF.

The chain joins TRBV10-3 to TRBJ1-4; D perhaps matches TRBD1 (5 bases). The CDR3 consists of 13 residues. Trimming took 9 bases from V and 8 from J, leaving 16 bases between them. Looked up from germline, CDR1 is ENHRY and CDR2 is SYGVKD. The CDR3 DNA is TGTGCCATTGCCGGGGCACTTGGGGAAAAACTGTTTTTT. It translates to CAIAGALGEKLFF.

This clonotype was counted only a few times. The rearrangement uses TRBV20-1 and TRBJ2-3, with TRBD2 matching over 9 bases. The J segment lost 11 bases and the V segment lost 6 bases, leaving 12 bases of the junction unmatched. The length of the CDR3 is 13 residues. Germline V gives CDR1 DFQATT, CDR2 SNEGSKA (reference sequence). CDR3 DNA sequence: TGCAGTGCGAGTAGCGGGGGATCCCTCGGGCAGTATTTT. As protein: CSASSGGSLGQYF.

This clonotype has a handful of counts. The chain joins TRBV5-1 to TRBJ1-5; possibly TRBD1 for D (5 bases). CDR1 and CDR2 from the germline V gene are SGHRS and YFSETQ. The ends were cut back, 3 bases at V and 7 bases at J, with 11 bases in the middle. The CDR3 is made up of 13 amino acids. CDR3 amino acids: CASSSGRGQPQHF. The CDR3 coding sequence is TGCGCCAGCAGCTCGGGGCGGGGGCAGCCCCAGCATTTT.

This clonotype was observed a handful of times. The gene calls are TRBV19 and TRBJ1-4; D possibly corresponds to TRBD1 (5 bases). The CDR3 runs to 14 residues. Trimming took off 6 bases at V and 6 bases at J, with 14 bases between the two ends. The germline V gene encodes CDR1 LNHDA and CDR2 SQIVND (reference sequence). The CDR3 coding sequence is TGTGCCAGTAGAAGGGGAACTTTTTATGAAAAACTGTTTTTT. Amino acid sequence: CASRRGTFYEKLFF.

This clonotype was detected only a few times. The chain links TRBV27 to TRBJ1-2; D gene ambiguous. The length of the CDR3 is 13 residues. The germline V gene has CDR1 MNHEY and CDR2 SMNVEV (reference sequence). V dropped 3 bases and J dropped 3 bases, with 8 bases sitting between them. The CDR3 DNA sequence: TGTGCCAGCAGTTTGAACAGCCACTATGGCTACACCTTC. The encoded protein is CASSLNSHYGYTF.

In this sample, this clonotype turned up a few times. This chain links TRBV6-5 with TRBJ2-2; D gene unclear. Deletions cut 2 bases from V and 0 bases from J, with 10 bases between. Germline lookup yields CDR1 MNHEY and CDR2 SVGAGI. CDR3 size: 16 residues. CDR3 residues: CASSYGSAANTGELFF. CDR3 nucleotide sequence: TGTGCCAGCAGTTACGGGTCCGCCGCGAACACCGGGGAGCTGTTTTTT.

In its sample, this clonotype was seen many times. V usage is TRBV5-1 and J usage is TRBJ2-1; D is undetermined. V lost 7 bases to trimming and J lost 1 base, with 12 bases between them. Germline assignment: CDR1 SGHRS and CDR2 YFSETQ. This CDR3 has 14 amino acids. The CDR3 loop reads CASAGHLSYNEQFF. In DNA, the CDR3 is TGCGCCAGCGCCGGCCACTTATCCTACAATGAGCAGTTCTTC.

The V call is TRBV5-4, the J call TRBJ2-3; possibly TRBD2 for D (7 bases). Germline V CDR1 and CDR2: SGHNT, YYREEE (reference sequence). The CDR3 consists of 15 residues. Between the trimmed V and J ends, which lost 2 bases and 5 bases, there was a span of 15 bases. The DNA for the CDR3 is TGTGCCAGCAGCTTTAGGGGGGGGGCTAAAGATACGCAGTATTTT. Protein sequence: CASSFRGGAKDTQYF. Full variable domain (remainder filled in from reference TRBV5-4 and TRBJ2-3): ETGVTQSPTHLIKTRGQQVTLRCSSQSGHNTVSWYQQALGQGPQFIFQYYREEENGRGNFPPRFSGLQFPNYSSELNVNALELDDSALYLCASSFRGGAKDTQYFGPGTRLTVL.

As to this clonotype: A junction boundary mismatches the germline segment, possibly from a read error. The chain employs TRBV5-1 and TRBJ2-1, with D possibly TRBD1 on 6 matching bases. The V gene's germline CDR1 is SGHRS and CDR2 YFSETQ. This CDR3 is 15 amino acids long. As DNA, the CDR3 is TGTGCCAGCAGTTCCACAGGGTCTTCCTACAATGAGCAGTTCTTC. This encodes CASSSTGSSYNEQFF.

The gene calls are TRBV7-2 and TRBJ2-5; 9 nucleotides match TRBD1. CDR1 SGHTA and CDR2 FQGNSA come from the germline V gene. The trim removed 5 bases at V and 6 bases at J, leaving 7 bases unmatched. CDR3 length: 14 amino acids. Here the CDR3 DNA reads TGTGCCAGCAGCCTGGACAGGGGATGGAAGACCCAGTACTTC. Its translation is CASSLDRGWKTQYF.

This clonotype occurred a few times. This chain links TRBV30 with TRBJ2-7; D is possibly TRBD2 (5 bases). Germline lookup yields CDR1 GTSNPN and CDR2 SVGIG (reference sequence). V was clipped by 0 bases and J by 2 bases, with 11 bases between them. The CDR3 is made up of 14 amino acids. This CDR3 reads CAWSVGRVPYEQYF. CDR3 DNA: TGTGCCTGGAGTGTTGGGCGGGTACCCTACGAGCAGTACTTC.

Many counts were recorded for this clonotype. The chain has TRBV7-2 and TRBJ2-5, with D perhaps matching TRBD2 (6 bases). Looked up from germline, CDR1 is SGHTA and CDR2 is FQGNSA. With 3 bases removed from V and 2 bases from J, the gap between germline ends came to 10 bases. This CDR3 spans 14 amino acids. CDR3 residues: CASSFTGVQETQYF. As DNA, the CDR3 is TGTGCCAGCAGCTTTACGGGAGTACAAGAGACCCAGTACTTC.

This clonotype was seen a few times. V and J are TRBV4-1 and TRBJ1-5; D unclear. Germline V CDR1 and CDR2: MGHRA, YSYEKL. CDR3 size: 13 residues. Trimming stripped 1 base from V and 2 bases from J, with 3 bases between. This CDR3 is CASSQAGNQPQHF. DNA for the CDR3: TGCGCCAGCAGCCAAGCGGGCAATCAGCCCCAGCATTTT.

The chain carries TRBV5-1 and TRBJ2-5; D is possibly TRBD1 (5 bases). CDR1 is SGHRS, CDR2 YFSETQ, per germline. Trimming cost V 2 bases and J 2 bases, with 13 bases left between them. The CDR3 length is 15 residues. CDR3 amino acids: CASSFRQNSQETQYF. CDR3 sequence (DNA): TGCGCCAGCAGCTTTCGACAGAACTCTCAAGAGACCCAGTACTTC.

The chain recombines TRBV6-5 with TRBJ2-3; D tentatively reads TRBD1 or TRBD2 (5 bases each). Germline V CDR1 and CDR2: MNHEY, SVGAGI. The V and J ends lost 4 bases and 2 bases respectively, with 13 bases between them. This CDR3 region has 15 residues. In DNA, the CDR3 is TGTGCCAGCAGTTCGATCGGGGCAGACACAGATACGCAGTATTTT. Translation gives CASSSIGADTDTQYF.

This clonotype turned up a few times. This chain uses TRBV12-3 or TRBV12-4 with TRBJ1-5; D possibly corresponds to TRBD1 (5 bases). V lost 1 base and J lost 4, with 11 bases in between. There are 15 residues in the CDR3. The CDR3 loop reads CASSLGVWGNQPQHF. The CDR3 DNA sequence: TGTGCCAGCAGTTTAGGTGTTTGGGGGAATCAGCCCCAGCATTTT.

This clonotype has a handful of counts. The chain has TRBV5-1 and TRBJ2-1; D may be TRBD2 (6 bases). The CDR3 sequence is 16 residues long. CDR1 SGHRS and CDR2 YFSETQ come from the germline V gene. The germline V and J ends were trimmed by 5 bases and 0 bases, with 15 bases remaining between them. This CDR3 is CASRSSGGGSYNEQFF. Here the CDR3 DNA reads TGCGCCAGCAGATCCTCTGGGGGAGGCTCCTACAATGAGCAGTTCTTC.

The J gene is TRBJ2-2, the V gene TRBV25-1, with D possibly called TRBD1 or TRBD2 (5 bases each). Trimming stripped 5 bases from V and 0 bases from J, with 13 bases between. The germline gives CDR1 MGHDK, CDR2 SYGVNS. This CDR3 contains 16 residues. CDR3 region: CASSRDGGSNTGELFF. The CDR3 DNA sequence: TGTGCCAGCAGTCGGGACGGAGGATCGAACACCGGGGAGCTGTTTTTT.